Following are 29 T cell receptor beta chains from one sample sequenced in a study of beta chain features in type 1 diabetes. Study-level results: A moderate, significant TCRB CDR3 shortening appeared in type 1 diabetes across four CD4+ subsets.

Their antigens are not known. Every bit of the isolated RNA underwent reverse transcription, so sequencing read expressed TCRB transcripts. Data came from immunoSEQ multiplex PCR; TCRdb stores just in-frame clones and leaves some out. This sample has about 700,000 clones, with around an eighth found just once. Sample: naive CD4+ T cells from blood. These receptors were obtained from a man between 18 and 35 years old with type 1 diabetes.

The chain combines TRBV11-2 with TRBJ2-3, with D maybe TRBD1 (6 bases). The germline V and J ends were trimmed by 0 bases and 5 bases, with 9 bases remaining between them. Germline-derived CDR1 and CDR2 are SGHAT and FQNNGV. CDR3 length: 14 amino acids. Here the CDR3 reads CASSLDGGGDTQYF. The CDR3 region has the DNA TGTGCCAGCAGCTTAGATGGGGGCGGAGATACGCAGTATTTT.

Here the CDR3 reads CASSPRLAGSRNEQYF. The CDR3 DNA reads TGTGCCAGCTCACCAAGACTAGCGGGGTCTAGGAACGAGCAGTACTTC. The chain recombines TRBV18 with TRBJ2-7; 11 nucleotides align to TRBD2. The germline V gene encodes CDR1 KGHSH and CDR2 LQKENI. The V and J ends lost 2 bases and 5 bases, in that order; junction bases with no gene match: 8. The CDR3 spans 16 residues.

This rearrangement joins TRBV18 to TRBJ1-1; D is undetermined. This CDR3 contains 15 residues. Trimming left V 3 bases short and J 1 base short, with 12 bases between. Germline V gene data show CDR1 as KGHSH and CDR2 as LQKENI. Written as DNA, the CDR3 is TGTGCCAGCTCACCTCTGGAGGCGGGGAACACTGAAGCTTTCTTT. This codes for CASSPLEAGNTEAFF.

J is TRBJ2-7 and V is TRBV15, with a possible D match to TRBD1 (6 bases). This CDR3 contains 13 residues. The germline V and J ends were trimmed by 0 bases and 7 bases, with 10 bases remaining between them. The germline V gene encodes CDR1 LNHNV and CDR2 YYDKDF (reference sequence). CDR3 in DNA: TGTGCCACCAGCAGAGATCTAGGGGGAGAGCAGTACTTC. This gives the protein CATSRDLGGEQYF.

This chain connects TRBV6-5 to TRBJ1-2; D unclear. The germline V and J ends were trimmed by 6 bases and 3 bases, with 5 bases remaining between them. Germline V CDR1 and CDR2: MNHEY, SVGAGI. The length of the CDR3 is 11 residues. The CDR3, as DNA: TGTGCCAGCAGAAACTACTATGGCTACACCTTC. This gives the protein CASRNYYGYTF.

The J gene is TRBJ1-3, the V gene TRBV30, with D uncertain. This CDR3 contains 13 residues. CDR1 and CDR2 (germline): GTSNPN, SVGIG (reference sequence). Trimming pared 4 bases from V and 4 bases from J, leaving 11 bases between. CDR3 DNA: TGTGCCTGGAATAAAGGGTCCGGAAACACCATATATTTT. It codes for CAWNKGSGNTIYF. The whole variable domain, remainder taken from reference TRBV30 and TRBJ1-3, is SQTIHQWPATLVQPVGSPLSLECTVEGTSNPNLYWYRQAAGRGLQLLFYSVGIGQISSEVPQNLSASRPQDRQFILSSKKLLLSDSGFYLCAWNKGSGNTIYFGEGSWLTVV.

Turning to this clone: A junction boundary mismatches the germline segment, possibly from a read error. The chain combines TRBV10-3 with TRBJ1-5, with D perhaps TRBD1 (5 bases). The CDR3 extends over 15 amino acids. Germline CDR1 and CDR2: ENHRY and SYGVKD. CDR3 DNA: TGTGCCAGCAGTTACTCGCGGGGGTCCTATCAGCCCCAGCATTTT. Translated, it gives CASSYSRGSYQPQHF.

V and J are TRBV6-5 and TRBJ2-5, with D uncertain. Trimming left V 2 bases short and J 3 bases short, with 13 bases between. Looked up from germline, CDR1 is MNHEY and CDR2 is SVGAGI. This CDR3 has 15 amino acids. The CDR3 spells CASSYLDTPKETQYF. The CDR3 DNA reads as TGTGCCAGCAGTTACCTTGACACCCCCAAAGAGACCCAGTACTTC.

This clone was counted between two and nine times. V usage is TRBV5-6 and J usage is TRBJ2-1; unclear D gene. V lost 2 bases and J 0 bases, leaving 9 bases between the germline ends. Germline V CDR1 and CDR2: SGHDT, YYEEEE. This CDR3 is 15 amino acids long. The CDR3 region has the DNA TGTGCCAGCAGCTTTTTAAGTGACTCCTACAATGAGCAGTTCTTC. This codes for CASSFLSDSYNEQFF.

This clone has a handful of counts. V gene TRBV19 combines with J gene TRBJ2-7; unclear D gene. CDR3 length: 11 amino acids. Trimming cost V 3 bases and J 5 bases, with 5 bases left between them. Germline values: CDR1 LNHDA, CDR2 SQIVND (reference sequence). DNA of the CDR3: TGTGCCAGTAGTATTGGCCACGAGCAGTACTTC. It codes for CASSIGHEQYF.

The V and J genes are TRBV10-2 and TRBJ1-1; 8 positions match TRBD1. J was trimmed by 4 bases and V by 7 bases; bases with no gene match: 2. Germline CDR1 is WSHSY and CDR2 is SAAADI. CDR3 length equals 12 residues. CDR3 in amino acids: CASTQGGTEAFF. CDR3 sequence (DNA): TGCGCCAGCACACAGGGGGGCACTGAAGCTTTCTTT.

This clone was picked up a small number of times. The chain couples TRBV7-9 to TRBJ1-4, with TRBD1 as a possible D gene (5 bases). Trimming cost V 7 bases and J 0 bases, with 12 bases left between them. This CDR3 has 15 residues. Germline loops: CDR1 SEHNR, CDR2 FQNEAQ (reference sequence). The DNA of the CDR3 is TGTGCCAGCATCCCATGGGGGACAACTAATGAAAAACTGTTTTTT. Translating gives CASIPWGTTNEKLFF.

This clone was counted between two and nine times. The gene calls are TRBV10-3 and TRBJ1-6, with 8 bases identical to TRBD1. With 3 bases clipped from V and 7 bases from J, the junction kept 2 bases outside the gene matches. This CDR3 spans 14 amino acids. Germline V gene sequence: CDR1 ENHRY, CDR2 SYGVKD. In nucleotides, the CDR3 is TGTGCCATCAGTGAAGGGACAGGCAATTCACCCCTCCACTTT. Translation: CAISEGTGNSPLHF.

For this clone: Different DNA sequences within this sample yield the same CDR3. V usage is TRBV6-1 and J usage is TRBJ1-5; TRBD1 might be the D (5 bases). Trimming took off 0 bases at V and 0 bases at J, with 9 bases between the two ends. The CDR3 runs 16 residues. Germline V gene lookup returns CDR1 MNHNS and CDR2 SASEGT. DNA for the CDR3: TGTGCCAGCAGTGAAGCTGGGGGGTATAGCAATCAGCCCCAGCATTTT. Protein sequence: CASSEAGGYSNQPQHF.

About this clone: Within the sample, other DNA sequences also encode this same CDR3. The chain links TRBV28 to TRBJ2-3; D may be TRBD2 (5 bases). Germline V gene lookup returns CDR1 MDHEN and CDR2 SYDVKM. This CDR3 has 12 amino acids. The germline V and J ends were trimmed by 2 bases and 5 bases, with 5 bases remaining between them. This chain's CDR3 is CASSLAGDTQYF. The CDR3 nucleotides are TGTGCCAGCAGTTTAGCGGGAGATACGCAGTATTTT.

The table lists this clone with a few counts. The chain has TRBV19 and TRBJ2-1, with D tentatively TRBD2 (7 bases). This CDR3 contains 16 residues. The V gene lost 4 bases and the J gene lost 9 bases, with 22 bases spanning the gap. Germline V lookup: CDR1 LNHDA, CDR2 SQIVND (reference sequence). For the CDR3, the DNA is TGTGCCAGTAGTAGCGAACCAGGGAGGGGGTTGGGTGAGCAGTTCTTC. Its protein is CASSSEPGRGLGEQFF.

This clone has a handful of counts. This sequence joins TRBV27 and TRBJ2-3; D perhaps matches TRBD1 (5 bases). V was cut by 4 bases and J by 14 bases, with 19 bases left in between. There are 13 residues in the CDR3. Germline V gene sequence: CDR1 MNHEY, CDR2 SMNVEV (reference sequence). The CDR3 nucleotides are TGTGCCAGCAGTTCCAGGGTCTGGGGCCGCTGGTATTTT. Translation: CASSSRVWGRWYF.

This clone has more than one count but fewer than ten. The chain employs TRBV4-1 and TRBJ2-7; 7 bases align to TRBD1. The V segment lost 3 bases and the J segment 2 bases; nucleotides outside the gene matches: 10. The CDR3 length is 16 residues. Germline loops: CDR1 MGHRA, CDR2 YSYEKL. CDR3 coding DNA: TGCGCCAGCAGCCATGAATCCGGGACAGCACCCTACGAGCAGTACTTC. It yields the protein CASSHESGTAPYEQYF.

This clone has more than one count but fewer than ten. The V call is TRBV7-6, the J call TRBJ2-3; the D gene is possibly TRBD1 (5 bases). Trimming removed 5 bases at V and 1 base at J, with 16 bases between. The CDR3 covers 16 residues. Looked up from germline, CDR1 is SGHVS and CDR2 is FNYEAQ. The CDR3 loop is CASSPLRGHRTDTQYF. The CDR3 region has the DNA TGTGCCAGCAGCCCCCTCCGAGGACACCGCACAGATACGCAGTATTTT. The full variable domain, with the rest looked up from reference TRBV7-6 and TRBJ2-3, is GAGVSQSPRYKVTKRGQDVALRCDPISGHVSLYWYRQALGQGPEFLTYFNYEAQQDKSGLPNDRFSAERPEGSISTLTIQRTEQRDSAMYRCASSPLRGHRTDTQYFGPGTRLTVL.

The chain is built from TRBV2 and TRBJ1-1; D possibly corresponds to TRBD1 (5 bases). V was shortened by 6 bases and J by 4 bases, with 15 bases between the two germline ends. CDR3 length equals 14 residues. Looked up from germline, CDR1 is SNHLY and CDR2 is FYNNEI. The CDR3 reads CASRVAGGITEAFF. The CDR3 DNA follows: TGTGCCAGCAGGGTGGCGGGGGGGATCACTGAAGCTTTCTTT.

This clone was seen a handful of times. The J gene is TRBJ2-6, the V gene TRBV4-2; D gene ambiguous. The V gene's germline CDR1 is LGHNA and CDR2 YNFKEQ. This CDR3 comprises 17 residues. V shed 0 bases and J shed 1 base, with 10 bases lying between them. CDR3 region: CASSQDSGLSGANVLTF. The CDR3 DNA is TGTGCCAGCAGCCAAGATTCGGGTTTGTCTGGGGCCAACGTCCTGACTTTC.

The CDR3 protein is CASSQDLGVAEAFF. CDR3 coding DNA: TGTGCCAGCAGCCAAGATCTCGGGGTGGCTGAAGCTTTCTTT. The gene calls are TRBV14 and TRBJ1-1; D gene uncertain. CDR1 is SGHDN, CDR2 FVKESK, per germline. The CDR3 runs to 14 residues. V was trimmed by 0 bases and J by 6 bases, leaving 11 bases between them. The full variable domain, its missing parts supplied by reference TRBV14 and TRBJ1-1, is EAGVTQFPSHSVIEKGQTVTLRCDPISGHDNLYWYRRVMGKEIKFLLHFVKESKQDESGMPNNRFLAERTGGTYSTLKVQPAELEDSGVYFCASSQDLGVAEAFFGQGTRLTVV.

This clone was counted only a few times. The gene calls are TRBV25-1 and TRBJ1-3; no clear D. There are 15 residues in the CDR3. Germline CDR1 MGHDK, CDR2 SYGVNS. V was pared by 2 bases and J by 4 bases, with 12 bases between. The CDR3 nucleotides read TGTGCCAGCAGTGAAGGAGGTTACTACGGAAACACCATATATTTT. Encoded protein: CASSEGGYYGNTIYF.

The CDR3: CASSYPAQSNEKLFF. Here the CDR3 DNA reads TGTGCCAGCAGTTATCCCGCCCAGTCTAATGAAAAACTGTTTTTT. This chain joins TRBV7-9 and TRBJ1-4; D is unresolved. The CDR3 extends over 15 amino acids. With 6 bases removed from V and 3 bases from J, the gap between germline ends came to 14 bases. Germline CDR1 SEHNR, CDR2 FQNEAQ (reference sequence).

The chain is built from TRBV7-2 and TRBJ2-5; D unresolved. With 8 bases removed from V and 4 bases from J, the gap between germline ends came to 11 bases. The germline gives CDR1 SGHTA, CDR2 FQGNSA. The CDR3 is 12 amino acids. DNA of the CDR3: TGTGCCAGCGACCCCTCAGGAGAGACCCAGTACTTC. Amino acids: CASDPSGETQYF.

As concerns this clone: The sample contains more than one DNA sequence encoding this CDR3. The rearrangement joins TRBV30 to TRBJ1-6; D might be TRBD1 (5 bases). The germline CDR1 and CDR2 sequences are GTSNPN and SVGIG (reference sequence). The CDR3 is 11 residues long. V shed 4 bases and J shed 7 bases, with 5 bases lying between them. In DNA form, the CDR3 reads TGTGCCTGGACAGGGAATTCACCCCTCCACTTT. It translates to CAWTGNSPLHF.

This rearrangement joins TRBV4-1 to TRBJ1-1; no firm D call. The CDR3 extends over 15 amino acids. CDR1 is MGHRA, CDR2 YSYEKL, per germline. V lost 2 bases, J lost 4 bases, and 14 bases lay in between. CDR3 loop: CASSQLSVIITEAFF. CDR3 DNA: TGCGCCAGCAGCCAATTAAGCGTAATCATCACTGAAGCTTTCTTT.

This chain connects TRBV29-1 to TRBJ1-2, with 7 bases aligning to TRBD1. The CDR3 spans 10 residues. Germline V lookup: CDR1 SQVTM, CDR2 ANQGSEA. Unmatched junction bases numbered 1, after V lost 6 bases and J lost 6 bases. CDR3 nucleotide sequence: TGCAGCGTCGACAGGGATGGCTACACCTTC. Translating gives CSVDRDGYTF. Filled out from reference TRBV29-1 and TRBJ1-2, the complete variable domain reads SAVISQKPSRDICQRGTSLTIQCQVDSQVTMMFWYRQQPGQSLTLIATANQGSEATYESGFVIDKFPISRPNLTFSTLTVSNMSPEDSSIYLCSVDRDGYTFGSGTRLTVV.

CDR3 DNA: TGTGCCAGCATGGTTCAACCAACCTACAATGAGCAGTTCTTC. Encoded protein: CASMVQPTYNEQFF. This sequence joins TRBV28 and TRBJ2-1, with no clear D. Trimming pared 7 bases from V and 2 bases from J, leaving 12 bases between. The V gene's germline CDR1 is MDHEN and CDR2 SYDVKM. The CDR3 loop spans 14 amino acids.